These 5 T cell receptor beta chains came from one sample sequenced in a study of cytomegalovirus exposure and HLA in healthy donors. Vbeta (60) and Jbeta (13) primers were used in the PCR. Clones were read by immunoSEQ multiplex PCR, and TCRdb kept only the in-frame ones, dropping some. This table has around 100,000 clones, approximately 81% appearing once. Sequenced material: PBMCs. Source of these receptors: a middle-aged woman in good health and CMV-seropositive.

The gene calls are TRBV28 and TRBJ2-7; a possible D gene is TRBD1 (6 bases). The length of the CDR3 is 15 residues. V lost 4 bases and J 3 bases, leaving 16 bases between the germline ends. CDR1 is MDHEN, CDR2 SYDVKM, per germline. The CDR3 here is CASSSIHSGHYEQYF. For the CDR3, the DNA is TGTGCCAGCAGTTCTATTCACTCGGGACACTACGAGCAGTACTTC.

The chain uses TRBV6-5 and TRBJ1-5; possibly TRBD1 for D (6 bases). The CDR3 is 15 residues long. Germline V CDR1 and CDR2: MNHEY, SVGAGI. Trimming took off 4 bases at V and 0 bases at J, with 10 bases between the two ends. CDR3 loop: CASSLGADSNQPQHF. DNA of the CDR3: TGTGCCAGCAGTTTGGGGGCGGATAGCAATCAGCCCCAGCATTTT.

The chain recombines TRBV6-1 with TRBJ2-4; TRBD2 aligns across 7 bases. Germline V gene lookup returns CDR1 MNHNS and CDR2 SASEGT. Trimming at V came to 2 bases and at J to 0 bases, leaving 1 base not matched to a gene. This CDR3 region has 15 residues. Here the CDR3 reads CASSELAVAKNIQYF. The CDR3 DNA reads TGTGCCAGCAGTGAACTAGCGGTAGCCAAAAACATTCAGTACTTC.

This chain uses TRBV11-2 with TRBJ1-1; the D gene is possibly TRBD1 (5 bases). CDR1 is SGHAT and CDR2 is FQNNGV in the germline V gene. The V and J ends lost 5 bases and 3 bases respectively, with 7 bases between them. CDR3 length: 12 amino acids. The CDR3, as DNA: TGTGCCAGCAGCCCAGGGTACACTGAAGCTTTCTTT. This codes for CASSPGYTEAFF. Based on the CDR3 plus reference TRBV11-2 and TRBJ1-1, the full variable domain is EAGVAQSPRYKIIEKRQSVAFWCNPISGHATLYWYQQILGQGPKLLIQFQNNGVVDDSQLPKDRFSAERLKGVDSTLKIQPAKLEDSAVYLCASSPGYTEAFFGQGTRLTVV.

The gene calls are TRBV6-6 and TRBJ1-2; D possibly corresponds to TRBD1 (5 bases). Germline lookup yields CDR1 MNHNY and CDR2 SVGAGI (reference sequence). The CDR3 has 14 residues. V lost 7 bases and J 3 bases, leaving 15 bases between the germline ends. CDR3 DNA sequence: TGTGCCAGCAACAGCCGGGGGGGGTACTATGGCTACACCTTC. As protein: CASNSRGGYYGYTF.